The source of this T cell receptor (beta chain) is a study of T cell clones after liver transplantation. Across the whole study: Liver transplant recipients had immunosuppression withdrawal attempted within 2 years.

Clones were read by immunoSEQ multiplex PCR, and TCRdb kept only the in-frame ones, dropping some. The data contain about 99,000 clones, about 81% of them singletons. Whole-study findings and limits: Conclusions were preliminary, with small, heterogeneous patient groups.

As regards this clone: Its matching antigen is unknown.

CDR1 SQVTM and CDR2 ANQGSEA come from the germline V gene. The CDR3 extends over 12 amino acids. Trimming removed 5 bases from V and 6 bases from J; junction bases left unmatched: 6. This sequence was found in a human donor who received a liver transplant. This chain joins TRBV29-1 and TRBJ2-5, with 7 bases lining up with TRBD1. The sequencing here drew on CD4+ T cells from blood, taken before liver transplant. The CDR3 spells CSVRGGAQTQYF. As DNA, the CDR3 is TGCAGCGTTCGAGGGGGCGCGCAGACCCAGTACTTC.